These 25 T cell receptor beta chains originate from one sample sequenced in a study of cytomegalovirus exposure and HLA in healthy donors. Primers: 60 Vbeta forward and 13 Jbeta reverse. Repertoires were generated with immunoSEQ multiplex PCR, while TCRdb's copy carries only in-frame clones and drops some. Among 150,000 to 200,000 clones, 80% were seen once, and the ten largest hold 2% to 2.5%. The sample comprised PBMCs. Receptors originate from a male donor in good health and CMV-seronegative.

The rearrangement links TRBV25-1 to TRBJ1-1; TRBD1 agrees at 8 bases. J lost 5 bases, V lost 3 bases, and 11 bases had no gene match. The CDR3 has 16 residues. CDR1 MGHDK and CDR2 SYGVNS come from the germline V gene. The DNA of the CDR3 is TGTGCCAGCAGTGAGCGGATTGGCAGGGGGCCAACTGAAGCTTTCTTT. This sequence encodes CASSERIGRGPTEAFF.

In DNA, the CDR3 is TGTGCCAGCAGTTATCGGACGGGGAACTATGGCTACACCTTC. It translates to CASSYRTGNYGYTF. V and J are TRBV6-5 and TRBJ1-2; D not certain. V gave up 3 bases and J gave up 2 bases, with 10 bases separating them. CDR3 size: 14 residues. Germline V CDR1 and CDR2: MNHEY, SVGAGI.

The chain combines TRBV7-6 with TRBJ1-6, with a tentative D call TRBD1 (6 bases). The germline V gene encodes CDR1 SGHVS and CDR2 FNYEAQ. Trimming removed 6 bases at V and 8 bases at J, with 14 bases between. The CDR3 is made up of 14 amino acids. The CDR3 DNA reads as TGTGCCAGCAGTTACAGGGTACGAGATTCACCCCTCCACTTT. It is translated as CASSYRVRDSPLHF. Complete variable domain (other parts from reference TRBV7-6 and TRBJ1-6): GAGVSQSPRYKVTKRGQDVALRCDPISGHVSLYWYRQALGQGPEFLTYFNYEAQQDKSGLPNDRFSAERPEGSISTLTIQRTEQRDSAMYRCASSYRVRDSPLHFGNGTRLTVT.

This rearrangement joins TRBV5-6 to TRBJ1-2, with 8 bases fitting TRBD1. Germline CDR1 and CDR2: SGHDT and YYEEEE. Unmatched junction bases numbered 3, after V lost 4 bases and J lost 1 base. The CDR3 covers 14 residues. CDR3 sequence reads: CASSAGQGNYGYTF. In DNA form, the CDR3 reads TGTGCCAGCAGCGCCGGACAGGGTAACTATGGCTACACCTTC.

This chain connects TRBV6-5 to TRBJ2-3; no clear D gene. CDR1 is MNHEY, CDR2 SVGAGI, per germline. V was trimmed by 7 bases and J by 8 bases, leaving 10 bases between them. This CDR3 region has 11 residues. The CDR3 DNA is TGTGCCAGCACCCACGGTTTTACGCAGTATTTT. This translates into CASTHGFTQYF.

The genes are TRBV6-5 and TRBJ1-2; the D is unclear. The V gene's germline CDR1 is MNHEY and CDR2 SVGAGI. V was pared by 6 bases and J by 0 bases, with 11 bases between. The CDR3 has 14 residues. The chain's CDR3 is CASRPDWTNYGYTF. Here the CDR3 DNA reads TGTGCCAGCAGGCCCGACTGGACTAACTATGGCTACACCTTC.

The chain has TRBV11-2 and TRBJ2-7; 8 bases agree with TRBD1. J gave up 3 bases and V 2 bases, and 6 bases lay outside the gene matches. The germline V gene has CDR1 SGHAT and CDR2 FQNNGV. The CDR3 sequence is 15 residues long. The CDR3 bases are TGTGCCAGCAGCTTATCAACAGGGGGTCGCTACGAGCAGTACTTC. Translated, it gives CASSLSTGGRYEQYF.

This CDR3 is CASSARGGSASPLHF. The CDR3 region has the DNA TGTGCCAGCAGCGCCCGGGGGGGGTCGGCTTCACCCCTCCACTTT. The chain couples TRBV7-2 to TRBJ1-6; possibly TRBD1 for D (5 bases). Trimming pared 5 bases from V and 9 bases from J, leaving 17 bases between. This CDR3 is 15 amino acids long. Germline lookup yields CDR1 SGHTA and CDR2 FQGNSA.

V usage is TRBV5-1 and J usage is TRBJ2-2; D remains ambiguous. The V end was cut by 0 bases, the J end by 3 bases, with 9 bases between. The CDR3 contains 15 residues. The germline gives CDR1 SGHRS, CDR2 YFSETQ. CDR3 loop: CASSLANTDTGELFF. CDR3 in DNA: TGCGCCAGCAGCTTGGCCAACACCGACACCGGGGAGCTGTTTTTT. The full variable domain, rest sourced from reference TRBV5-1 and TRBJ2-2, is KAGVTQTPRYLIKTRGQQVTLSCSPISGHRSVSWYQQTPGQGLQFLFEYFSETQRNKGNFPGRFSGRQFSNSRSEMNVSTLELGDSALYLCASSLANTDTGELFFGEGSRLTVL.

The chain uses TRBV15 and TRBJ2-5; 10 bases fit TRBD2. Germline CDR1 is LNHNV and CDR2 is YYDKDF (reference sequence). This CDR3 contains 16 residues. Trimming took 1 base from V and 2 from J; bases not matched to a gene: 4. In DNA form, the CDR3 reads TGTGCCACCAGCAGAGCGATGACTAGCGGGCAAGAGACCCAGTACTTC. Encoded protein: CATSRAMTSGQETQYF.

V and J are TRBV7-8 and TRBJ2-4; possible D gene TRBD1, 6 bases. CDR3 size: 15 residues. Looked up from germline, CDR1 is SGHVS and CDR2 is FQNEAQ. V was trimmed by 2 bases and J by 2 bases, leaving 10 bases between them. The CDR3 bases are TGTGCCAGCAGCTTATACAGGGTTCCCAAAAACATTCAGTACTTC. This sequence encodes CASSLYRVPKNIQYF.

The chain uses TRBV6-5 and TRBJ1-3; D not certain. Trimming pared 6 bases from V and 0 bases from J, leaving 9 bases between. From germline, CDR1 is MNHEY and CDR2 SVGAGI. The CDR3 is 14 residues long. CDR3 amino acids: CASSRTFSGNTIYF. CDR3 DNA: TGTGCCAGCAGCCGCACATTCTCTGGAAACACCATATATTTT.

V is TRBV30 and J is TRBJ2-2; 9 bases map to TRBD1. Trimming cost V 0 bases and J 2 bases; bases outside gene matches: 10. CDR1 is GTSNPN, CDR2 SVGIG, per germline (reference sequence). The CDR3 covers 18 residues. As DNA, the CDR3 is TGTGCCTGGAGTGTACGTTTTCAGGACAGGGGCAACACCGGGGAGCTGTTTTTT. It translates to CAWSVRFQDRGNTGELFF.

J is TRBJ1-1 and V is TRBV6-1; 10 nucleotides align to TRBD1. CDR1 is MNHNS, CDR2 SASEGT, per germline. This CDR3 spans 12 amino acids. The J segment lost 5 bases and the V segment lost 8 bases, leaving 2 bases of the junction unmatched. CDR3: CASGDRGTEAFF. The CDR3 DNA reads as TGTGCCAGCGGGGACAGGGGTACTGAAGCTTTCTTT.

V usage is TRBV14 and J usage is TRBJ2-7; 7 bases agree with TRBD1. This CDR3 is built from 14 residues. The V and J ends lost 1 base and 5 bases, in that order; junction bases with no gene match: 5. Germline V gene lookup returns CDR1 SGHDN and CDR2 FVKESK. DNA of the CDR3: TGTGCCAGCAGCCAAGTTACAGGGGACCACGAGCAGTACTTC. The encoded protein is CASSQVTGDHEQYF.

The V gene is TRBV11-2, the J gene TRBJ1-1; 8 nucleotides align to TRBD1. Germline assignment: CDR1 SGHAT and CDR2 FQNNGV. The V and J ends lost 2 bases and 1 base, in that order; junction bases with no gene match: 6. This CDR3 spans 16 amino acids. Here the CDR3 DNA reads TGTGCCAGCAGCTTACTCCCAGGGGGCGCGAACACTGAAGCTTTCTTT. Translated, it gives CASSLLPGGANTEAFF.

This clone was seen a single time. The J gene is TRBJ1-6, the V gene TRBV20-1; tentatively, D is TRBD1 (5 bases). Germline V gives CDR1 DFQATT, CDR2 SNEGSKA (reference sequence). CDR3 length equals 10 residues. Trimming took off 5 bases at V and 13 bases at J, with 9 bases between the two ends. Written as DNA, the CDR3 is TGCAGTGCTTACTCAGGGCCCCTCCACTTT. The encoded protein is CSAYSGPLHF.

The V call is TRBV5-6, the J call TRBJ1-6; TRBD1 is a possible D gene (5 bases). CDR1 is SGHDT, CDR2 YYEEEE, per germline. Trimming took off 0 bases at V and 6 bases at J, with 16 bases between the two ends. The length of the CDR3 is 17 residues. The CDR3 region is CASSLGGVSDRNSPLHF. CDR3 bases: TGTGCCAGCAGCTTGGGGGGGGTATCCGACCGTAATTCACCCCTCCACTTT.

The chain combines TRBV14 with TRBJ2-3, with 14 bases that match TRBD2. The CDR3 runs to 17 residues. Germline V gives CDR1 SGHDN, CDR2 FVKESK. The V and J ends lost 4 bases and 0 bases, in that order; junction bases with no gene match: 3. CDR3: CASSRWTSGGSTDTQYF. As DNA, the CDR3 is TGTGCCAGCAGCCGCTGGACTAGCGGGGGGAGCACAGATACGCAGTATTTT.

V usage is TRBV2 and J usage is TRBJ1-5, with D possibly matching TRBD1 (6 bases). In germline, CDR1 is SNHLY, CDR2 FYNNEI. The length of the CDR3 is 13 residues. Between the trimmed V and J ends, which lost 6 bases and 3 bases, there was a span of 9 bases. CDR3 residues: CASRGQINQPQHF. CDR3 nucleotide sequence: TGTGCCAGCAGAGGACAGATCAATCAGCCCCAGCATTTT.

V gene TRBV6-6 combines with J gene TRBJ1-2; no firm D call. The ends were cut back, 0 bases at V and 1 base at J, with 9 bases in the middle. The CDR3 length is 15 residues. Germline-derived CDR1 and CDR2 are MNHNY and SVGAGI (reference sequence). DNA for the CDR3: TGTGCCAGCAGTTACTCTCCAGGACTTAACTATGGCTACACCTTC. This gives the protein CASSYSPGLNYGYTF.

V usage is TRBV5-4 and J usage is TRBJ1-1; D remains unclear. This CDR3 is built from 14 residues. V gave up 2 bases and J gave up 1 base, with 9 bases separating them. Per germline, CDR1 SGHNT and CDR2 YYREEE (reference sequence). In DNA, the CDR3 is TGTGCCAGCAGCTTAAAACAGACGAACACTGAAGCTTTCTTT. It encodes CASSLKQTNTEAFF.

The chain employs TRBV9 and TRBJ1-6; TRBD1 matches 8 bases. Germline loops: CDR1 SGDLS, CDR2 YYNGEE. The CDR3 length is 15 residues. V lost 3 bases and J lost 7; bases outside the gene matches: 6. The CDR3 region has the DNA TGTGCCAGCAGCGAGGGGGACAGGAGGAATTCACCCCTCCACTTT. Protein sequence: CASSEGDRRNSPLHF.

V is TRBV14 and J is TRBJ1-4, with D perhaps TRBD1 (6 bases). Germline CDR1 is SGHDN and CDR2 is FVKESK. Trimming removed 1 base at V and 6 bases at J, with 12 bases between. CDR3 length equals 15 residues. The CDR3 loop is CASSQVISGDEKLFF. DNA for the CDR3: TGTGCCAGCAGCCAAGTGATTTCAGGGGATGAAAAACTGTTTTTT.

Only a few counts were recorded for this clone. J is TRBJ2-5 and V is TRBV4-3; 8 bases match TRBD1. The DNA end favors TRBJ2-7, so the J call may be wrong. The CDR3 contains 15 residues. The germline CDR1 and CDR2 sequences are LGHNA and YSLEER. CDR3 loop: CASSSGTGGIYEQYF. The DNA for the CDR3 is TGCGCCAGCAGCTCAGGAACAGGGGGGATCTACGAGCAGTACTTC.